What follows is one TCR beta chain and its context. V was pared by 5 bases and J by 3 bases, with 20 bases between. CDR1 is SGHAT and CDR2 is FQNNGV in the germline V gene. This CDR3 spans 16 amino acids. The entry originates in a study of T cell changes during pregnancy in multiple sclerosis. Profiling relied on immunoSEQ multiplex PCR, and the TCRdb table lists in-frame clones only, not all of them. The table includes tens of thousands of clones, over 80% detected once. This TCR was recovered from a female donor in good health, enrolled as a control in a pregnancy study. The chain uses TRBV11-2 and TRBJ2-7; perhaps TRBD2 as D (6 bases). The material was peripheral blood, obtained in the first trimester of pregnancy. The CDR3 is CASSPRGSGAHYEQYF. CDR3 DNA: TGTGCCAGCAGCCCCCGGGGTAGCGGAGCTCACTACGAGCAGTACTTC. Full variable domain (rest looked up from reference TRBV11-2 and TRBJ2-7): EAGVAQSPRYKIIEKRQSVAFWCNPISGHATLYWYQQILGQGPKLLIQFQNNGVVDDSQLPKDRFSAERLKGVDSTLKIQPAKLEDSAVYLCASSPRGSGAHYEQYFGPGTRLTVT.